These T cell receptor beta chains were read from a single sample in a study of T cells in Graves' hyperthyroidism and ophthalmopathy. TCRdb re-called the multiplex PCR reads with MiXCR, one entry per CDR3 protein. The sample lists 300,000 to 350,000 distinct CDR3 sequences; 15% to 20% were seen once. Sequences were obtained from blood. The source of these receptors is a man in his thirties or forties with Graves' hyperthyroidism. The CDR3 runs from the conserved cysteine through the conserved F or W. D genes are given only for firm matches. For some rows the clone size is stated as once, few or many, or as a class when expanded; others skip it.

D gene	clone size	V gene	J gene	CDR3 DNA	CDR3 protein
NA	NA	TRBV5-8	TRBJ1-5	TGTGCCAGCAGCTTAAAAGGAGCAGCAGGGAAAGGTTTTCAGCCCCAGCATTTT	CASSLKGAAGKGFQPQHF
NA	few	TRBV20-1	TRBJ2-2	TGCAGTGCTAGAGATTTCCAGGGGCGTCCCGGGGAGCTGTTTTTT	CSARDFQGRPGELFF
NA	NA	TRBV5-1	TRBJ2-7	TGCGCCAGCAGCTCTCCCAGGGGAACAGAACCCCACCTTTACGAGCAGTACTTC	CASSSPRGTEPHLYEQYF
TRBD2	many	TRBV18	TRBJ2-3	TGTGCCAGCTCACCACCCCTAGCGGGAGGCACAGATACGCAGTATTTT	CASSPPLAGGTDTQYF
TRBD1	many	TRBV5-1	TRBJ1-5	TGCGCCAGCAGCTCGACAGGGGTACGCAATCAGCCCCAGCATTTT	CASSSTGVRNQPQHF
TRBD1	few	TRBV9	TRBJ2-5	TGTGCCAGCAGCGGCGGGACAGGGGGAGAGACCCAGTACTTC	CASSGGTGGETQYF
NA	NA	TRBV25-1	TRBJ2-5	TGTGCCAGCATTAAGCGAATCCAAGAGACCCAGTACTTC	CASIKRIQETQYF
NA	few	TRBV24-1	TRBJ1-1	TGTGCCACCAGTGACCCTGGGGGGCCTACGGGCACTGAAGCTTTCTTT	CATSDPGGPTGTEAFF
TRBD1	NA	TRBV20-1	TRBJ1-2	TGCAGTCCTTGGGGTCCCGACAGGGGAACTTATGGCTACACCTTC	CSPWGPDRGTYGYTF
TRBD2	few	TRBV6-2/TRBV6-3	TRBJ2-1	TGTGCCAGCAGCTCGGGACTAGCTTACTCGGAGCAGTTCTTC	CASSSGLAYSEQFF
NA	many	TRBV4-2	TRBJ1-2	TGTGCCAGCAGCCAAGAACAAGGGCATGGCTATGGCTACACCTTC	CASSQEQGHGYGYTF
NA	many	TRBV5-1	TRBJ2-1	TGCGCCAGCAGCCCCCGGCCTGGGAATGAGCAGTTCTTC	CASSPRPGNEQFF
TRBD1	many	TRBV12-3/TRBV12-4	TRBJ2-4	TGTGCCAGCAGTCTCTGGGACAGGGGAAACATTCAGTACTTC	CASSLWDRGNIQYF
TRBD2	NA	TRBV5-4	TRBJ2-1	TGTGCCCACAGCTCCCCTAGCGGGACCTACAATGAGCAGTTCTTC	CAHSSPSGTYNEQFF
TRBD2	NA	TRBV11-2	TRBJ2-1	TGTGCCAGCAGCTTAGATCGGGCGGGAGGGCCGGGAGCTGAGCAGTTCTTC	CASSLDRAGGPGAEQFF
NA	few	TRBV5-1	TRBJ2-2	TGCGCCAGCAGCTTGGCCGGATACACCGGGGAGCTGTTTTTT	CASSLAGYTGELFF
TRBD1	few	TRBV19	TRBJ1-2	TGTGCCAGTAGCCCTCACCGGGACAGGGCCTATGGCTACACCTTC	CASSPHRDRAYGYTF
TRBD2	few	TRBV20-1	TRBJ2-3	TGCAGTGCTAGGTCACTAGCGGGGGCAGGAGATACGCAGTATTTT	CSARSLAGAGDTQYF
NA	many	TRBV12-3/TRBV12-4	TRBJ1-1	TGTGCCAGCAGTTTCGGCACGAACACTGAAGCTTTCTTT	CASSFGTNTEAFF
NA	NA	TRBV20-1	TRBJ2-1	TGCAGTGCTAGAGATCACAGCTACGGCCTAGCGACCTACAATGAGCAGTTCTTC	CSARDHSYGLATYNEQFF
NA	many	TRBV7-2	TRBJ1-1	TGTGCCAGCAGCTCCCTCCTCCAGACTGAAGCTTTCTTT	CASSSLLQTEAFF
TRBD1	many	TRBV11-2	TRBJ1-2	TGTGCCAGCAGCTTAGATCCGGGGACAGGTGCGGGCACCTTC	CASSLDPGTGAGTF
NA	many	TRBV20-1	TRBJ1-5	TGCAGTGCCCTTCAGGGAGGGAATCAGCCCCAGCATTTT	CSALQGGNQPQHF
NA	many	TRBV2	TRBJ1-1	TGTGCCAGCAGTTTGGCCGGGGGGACTGAAGCTTTCTTT	CASSLAGGTEAFF
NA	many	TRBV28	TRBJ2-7	TGTGCCAGCAGTTTTCCCCCCGGACAGAACACCTACGAGCAGTACTTC	CASSFPPGQNTYEQYF
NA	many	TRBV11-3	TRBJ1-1	TGTGCCAGCAGCTTACACGGCAGGGAGGACACTGAAGCTTTCTTT	CASSLHGREDTEAFF
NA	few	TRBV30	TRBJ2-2	TGTGCCTGGAGTGGAGGTTTCGCCGGGGAGCTGTTTTTT	CAWSGGFAGELFF
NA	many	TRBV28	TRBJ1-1	TGTGCCAGCAGTTTGGGCGACTTGAGGGCTTTCTTT	CASSLGDLRAFF
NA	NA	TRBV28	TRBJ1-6	TGTGCCAGCAGTTTCTTGCAGGGGAGTAATTCACCCCTCCACTTT	CASSFLQGSNSPLHF
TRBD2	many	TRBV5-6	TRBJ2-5	TGTGCCAGCAGCTTGGCCGGGGCTAGCGGTAGGGAGACCCAGTACTTC	CASSLAGASGRETQYF
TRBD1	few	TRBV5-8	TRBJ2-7	TGTGCCAGCAGCCAGTCAGGGACAGGGGCCTCCGAGCAGTACTTC	CASSQSGTGASEQYF
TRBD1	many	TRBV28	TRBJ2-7	TGTGCCAGCACCCCTCCCGGGACAGGGGAAGACGAGCAGTACTTC	CASTPPGTGEDEQYF
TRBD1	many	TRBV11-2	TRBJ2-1	TGTGCCAGCAGCTTAGAACAGGGGGTTTACAATGAGCAGTTCTTC	CASSLEQGVYNEQFF
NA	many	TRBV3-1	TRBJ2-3	TGTGCCAGCAGCCAAGTTGGGCCCGGATATACGCAGTATTTT	CASSQVGPGYTQYF
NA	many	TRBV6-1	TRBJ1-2	TGTGCCAGCAGCCCGACAGGTCCGAGAGGCTACACCTTC	CASSPTGPRGYTF
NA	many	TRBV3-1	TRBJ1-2	TGTGCCAGCAGTATCACAGGCTATGGCTACACCTTC	CASSITGYGYTF
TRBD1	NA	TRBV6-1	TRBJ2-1	TGTGCCAGCAGTAGGGACAGGGATTACAATGAGCAGTTCTTC	CASSRDRDYNEQFF
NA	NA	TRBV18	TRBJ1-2	TGTGCCAGCTCACCGGGGCGGCAGGCCCACTTCTATGGCTACACCTTC	CASSPGRQAHFYGYTF